The rows below give T cell receptor beta chains drawn from one sample of a study of tumor-infiltrating lymphocytes in primary liver carcinoma. TCRdb fed the multiplex PCR reads into MiXCR, producing one record per CDR3 protein. This sample yields fewer than 250,000 distinct CDR3 sequences, of which roughly 80% are seen a single time; over 15% belongs to the top ten. Sequenced input: tumor tissue from primary liver carcinoma. These receptors came from a man aged 40-49 years with primary liver carcinoma and hepatitis B virus infection. Both conserved end residues are part of each CDR3. D genes are given only for firm matches. The size entry is marked missing in some rows and otherwise reads once, few, many or a size class.

V	D	J	length	size	CDR3	DNA
TRBV6-2/TRBV6-3	TRBD2	TRBJ2-3	16	NA	CASSQPRAGCADTQYF	TGTGCCAGCAGCCAACCCCGAGCGGGGTGTGCAGATACGCAGTATTTT
TRBV5-4	NA	TRBJ2-1	15	NA	CASCPSRIPFNEHFF	TGTGCCAGTTGCCCTTCCAGGATTCCCTTCAATGAGCATTTCTTC
TRBV11-1	NA	TRBJ2-7	13	NA	CTSRGKGSYEHYF	TGTACCAGCAGGGGAAAGGGATCCTACGAACACTACTTC
TRBV9	TRBD2	TRBJ2-2	15	NA	CASRPTSGSTGELFF	TGTGCCAGCAGGCCTACTAGCGGGAGCACCGGGGAGCTGTTTTTT
TRBV6-5	NA	TRBJ2-3	15	NA	CASSPGQAGTDTQYF	TGTGCCAGCAGCCCGGGACAAGCGGGAACGGATACGCAGTATTTT
TRBV29-1	TRBD1	TRBJ2-7	15	NA	CSVLNGTGPPYGQYF	TGCAGCGTATTGAATGGGACAGGGCCCCCCTACGGGCAGTACTTC
TRBV6-1	NA	TRBJ1-1	13	few	CAASVELGGEASF	TGTGCCGCGTCTGTGGAGTTGGGCGGTGAAGCTTCCTTT
TRBV12-3/TRBV12-4	NA	TRBJ1-5	13	NA	CASSTERDRPQHF	TGTGCCAGCAGCACGGAAAGGGATCGGCCCCAGCATTTT
TRBV5-6	TRBD2	TRBJ2-2	20	NA	CASGLVISGGSHRNTGELFF	TGTGCCAGCGGCTTAGTAATCAGTGGCGGGAGCCATAGGAACACCGGGGAGCTGTTTTTT
TRBV7-9	TRBD2	TRBJ2-1	15	NA	CVSGSPFLAGNEQFF	TGTGTCAGCGGATCCCCGTTTCTAGCGGGGAATGAGCAGTTCTTC
TRBV19	TRBD1	TRBJ2-2	13	NA	CASDRANTGDLFF	TGTGCCAGTGACAGGGCGAACACCGGGGATCTGTTTTTT
TRBV6-2/TRBV6-3	TRBD2	TRBJ2-1	16	NA	CTSSPFVREGQNEQFF	TGTACCAGCAGCCCCTTCGTGCGGGAGGGCCAGAATGAGCAGTTCTTC
TRBV11-2	NA	TRBJ2-5	15	NA	CASTRWIGPVETQYF	TGTGCCAGCACTCGTTGGATTGGTCCCGTGGAGACCCAGTACTTC
TRBV4-2	NA	TRBJ1-1	14	NA	CASSLDPMNIEAFF	TGTGCCAGCAGCCTAGATCCCATGAACATTGAAGCTTTCTTT
TRBV12-3/TRBV12-4	TRBD1	TRBJ1-3	16	NA	CTSQLGTEATGNTIYF	TGTACCAGCCAGCTCGGGACAGAAGCAACTGGAAACACCATATATTTT
TRBV12-3/TRBV12-4	NA	TRBJ2-3	15	NA	CTSSRDQSFTDAQYF	TGTACCAGCAGCCGCGACCAGTCCTTCACAGATGCGCAGTATTTT
TRBV14	TRBD2	TRBJ2-7	14	NA	CASSRRTSGSEQYF	TGTGCCAGCAGCCGCCGGACTAGCGGGAGTGAGCAGTACTTC